The clone carrying this T cell receptor beta chain has only a few counts. No antigen is known for it. This CDR3 is 17 amino acids long. Trimming cost V 5 bases and J 0 bases; bases outside gene matches: 6. The V gene's germline CDR1 is SGHTA and CDR2 FQGTGA. Time point given: patch test 1, 2 weeks after DPC sensitization. Indicated treatment: therapeutic diphenylcyclopropenone sensitization with weekly scalp DPC. Unseparated into fractions, whole blood served as the source from which total RNA was extracted. This record belongs to a study of human T cells and chemical hapten exposure. Study-wide results and caveats: DPC sensitization left the count of TCRs above 1 in 1000 unchanged.

Original processing notes: Sampled TCR counts reached a median of roughly 100,000 per sample, with values ranging from 23,224 to 690,600. TCRdb independently ran MiXCR on the RACE reads; one entry per CDR3 protein. In this record, the V and J calls reflect TCRdb's handling and not the investigators' own analysis. The repertoire consists of about 71,000 distinct CDR3 sequences, with 9.8% occurring once and the leading ten covering 3% to 4%. The input for sequencing was whole blood, taken in connection with sensitization to the hapten diphenylcyclopropenone (DPC). This TCR derives from a woman aged 40 to 50 with alopecia areata. Some clones in this sample may be carry-over from other donors' samples. The chain recombines TRBV7-3 with TRBJ2-6; 8 bases match TRBD1. The CDR3 coding sequence is TGTGCCAGCAGCCCCAGGGGGCAGAGCTCTGGGGCCAACGTCCTGACTTTC. This encodes CASSPRGQSSGANVLTF. Full variable domain (rest looked up from reference TRBV7-3 and TRBJ2-6): GAGVSQTPSNKVTEKGKYVELRCDPISGHTALYWYRQSLGQGPEFLIYFQGTGAADDSGLPNDRFFAVRPEGSVSTLKIQRTERGDSAVYLCASSPRGQSSGANVLTFGAGSRLTVL.